This T cell receptor (beta chain) was obtained from a study of Graves' ophthalmopathy and Graves' hyperthyroidism. General observations from the study: Blood also carried most expanded thyroid clonotypes exceeding 0.001 frequency. Sensitivity reached more than 85% and specificity about 81% for a 13-signature model separating ophthalmopathy from stable hyperthyroidism.

Patients in the hyperthyroidism group, adults aged 18 to 65, were newly diagnosed, under 2 months' duration. Pregnant or lactating patients and those with other autoimmune diseases or uncontrolled infections were excluded. Amplification of the TCR beta CDR3 regions used RNA transcripts (as template). First-round RT-PCR with HTBI primers preceded a second-round multiplex PCR. TCRdb reanalysed the multiplex PCR reads using MiXCR and keeps one entry per CDR3 protein. The top ten hold 11% of the sample, which has around 1.1 million distinct CDR3 sequences, about 38% seen once. Turning to this clonotype: As yet, its antigen is unknown. Sequence at one end of the junction differs from germline and may be a read error.

Germline CDR1 is MGHDK and CDR2 is SYGVNS. CDR3 length: 19 residues. The chain is built from TRBV25-1 and TRBJ1-5; 9 bases fit TRBD1. Specimen: peripheral blood or thyroid tissue (not recorded which). The sequence was collected from an adult man with Graves' hyperthyroidism. This chain's CDR3 is CACSAKTPGQGHSNQPQHF. The CDR3 coding sequence is TGTGCCTGCAGTGCCAAAACTCCGGGACAGGGACATAGCAATCAGCCCCAGCATTTT.